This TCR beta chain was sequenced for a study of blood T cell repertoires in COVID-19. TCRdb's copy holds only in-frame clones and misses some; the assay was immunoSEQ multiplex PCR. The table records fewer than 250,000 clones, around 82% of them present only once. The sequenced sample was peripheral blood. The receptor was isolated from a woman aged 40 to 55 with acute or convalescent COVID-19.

The CDR3 protein is CASSSSGGGETQYF. CDR3 DNA: TGTGCCAGCAGCTCTAGCGGAGGGGGGGAGACCCAGTACTTC. The rearrangement joins TRBV11-3 to TRBJ2-5, with D possibly matching TRBD2 (7 bases). This CDR3 comprises 14 residues. The V gene's germline CDR1 is SGHNT and CDR2 YENEEA. V was pared by 4 bases and J by 5 bases, with 14 bases between. Full variable domain (outside the CDR3, taken from reference TRBV11-3 and TRBJ2-5): EAGVVQSPRYKIIEKKQPVAFWCNPISGHNTLYWYLQNLGQGPELLIRYENEEAVDDSQLPKDRFSAERLKGVDSTLKIQPAELGDSAVYLCASSSSGGGETQYFGPGTRLLVL.